This TCR beta chain was obtained from a study of CXCR3-negative and CXCR3-positive naive CD8 T cells. Study-wide results and limits: Similarly elevated diversity marked both naive subsets, with memory CD8+ cells showing far lower diversity. It was found that naive subsets had comparable surface CD5, and TCR strength was inferred from TRB CDR3 properties. With respect to TRBV-TRBJ usage, naive CXCR3-negative and CXCR3-positive cells were similar; memory differed.

With respect to this clonotype: Its antigen is currently unknown.

The libraries of TRB cDNA were prepared using 5' RACE with UMI labels. TCRdb processed the 5' RACE reads again and assigns one entry to each CDR3 protein, with no DNA. This listing includes approximately 83,000 distinct CDR3 sequences. Germline CDR1 and CDR2: SQVTM and ANQGSEA. The CDR3 has 13 residues. This sequence was found in a human donor in good health. Some clones in this sample may be carry-over from other donors' samples. V and J are TRBV29-1 and TRBJ2-5; TCRdb calls TRBD1, which cannot be checked without DNA. Specimen: naive CXCR3- CD8+ T cells from blood. Sample subset: CD45RO-CCR7+CD27+CD95- naive CD8+ T cells lacking CXCR3 (TNR3-). The chain's CDR3 is CSVEDGAVETQYF. Full variable domain (outside the CDR3, taken from reference TRBV29-1 and TRBJ2-5): SAVISQKPSRDICQRGTSLTIQCQVDSQVTMMFWYRQQPGQSLTLIATANQGSEATYESGFVIDKFPISRPNLTFSTLTVSNMSPEDSSIYLCSVEDGAVETQYFGPGTRLLVL.